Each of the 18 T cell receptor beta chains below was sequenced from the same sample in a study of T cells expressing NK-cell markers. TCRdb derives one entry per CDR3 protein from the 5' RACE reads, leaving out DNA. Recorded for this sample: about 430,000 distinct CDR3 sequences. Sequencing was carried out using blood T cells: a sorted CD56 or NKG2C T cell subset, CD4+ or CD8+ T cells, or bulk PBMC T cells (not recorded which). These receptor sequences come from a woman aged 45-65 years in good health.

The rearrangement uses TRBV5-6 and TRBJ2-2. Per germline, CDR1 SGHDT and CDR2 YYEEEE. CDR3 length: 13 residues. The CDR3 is CASSDIDTGELFF.

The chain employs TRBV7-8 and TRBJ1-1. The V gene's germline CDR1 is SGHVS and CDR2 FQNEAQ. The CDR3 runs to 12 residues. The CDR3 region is CASNPLGGKAFF.

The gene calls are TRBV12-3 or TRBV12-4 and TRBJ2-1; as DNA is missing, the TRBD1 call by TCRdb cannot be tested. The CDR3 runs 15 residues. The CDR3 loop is CASSFGGSSYNEQFF.

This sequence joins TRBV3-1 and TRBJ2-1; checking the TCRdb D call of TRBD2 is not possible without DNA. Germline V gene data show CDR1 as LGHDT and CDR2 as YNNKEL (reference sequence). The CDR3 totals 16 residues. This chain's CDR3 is CASSQEGRGDYNEQFF.

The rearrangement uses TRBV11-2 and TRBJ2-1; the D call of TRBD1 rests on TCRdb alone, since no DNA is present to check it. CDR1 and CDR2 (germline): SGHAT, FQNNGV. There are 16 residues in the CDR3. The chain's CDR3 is CASSPLSGSLYNEQFF.

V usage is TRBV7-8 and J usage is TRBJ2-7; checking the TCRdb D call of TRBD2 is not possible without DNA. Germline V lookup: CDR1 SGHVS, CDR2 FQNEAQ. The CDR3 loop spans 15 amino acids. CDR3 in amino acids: CASSFGTSGGYEQYF. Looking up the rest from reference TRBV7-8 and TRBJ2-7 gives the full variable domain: GAGVSQSPRYKVAKRGQDVALRCDPISGHVSLFWYQQALGQGPEFLTYFQNEAQLDKSGLPSDRFFAERPEGSVSTLKIQRTQQEDSAVYLCASSFGTSGGYEQYFGPGTRLTVT.

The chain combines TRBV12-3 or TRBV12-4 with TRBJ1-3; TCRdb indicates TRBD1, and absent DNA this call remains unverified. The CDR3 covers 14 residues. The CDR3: CASTNDRNRNTIYF.

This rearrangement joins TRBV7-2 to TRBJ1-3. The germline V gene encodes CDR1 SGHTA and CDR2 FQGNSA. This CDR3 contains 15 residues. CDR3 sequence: CASSSWDRPGNTIYF.

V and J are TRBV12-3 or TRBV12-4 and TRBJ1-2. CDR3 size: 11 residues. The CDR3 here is CASSFDYGYTF.

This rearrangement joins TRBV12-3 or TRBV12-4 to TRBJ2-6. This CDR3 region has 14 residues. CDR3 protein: CASSLERGANVLTF.

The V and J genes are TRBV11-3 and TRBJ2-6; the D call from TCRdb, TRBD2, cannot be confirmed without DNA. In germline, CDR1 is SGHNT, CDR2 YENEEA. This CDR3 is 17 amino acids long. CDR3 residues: CASSPEGFDSGANVLTF.

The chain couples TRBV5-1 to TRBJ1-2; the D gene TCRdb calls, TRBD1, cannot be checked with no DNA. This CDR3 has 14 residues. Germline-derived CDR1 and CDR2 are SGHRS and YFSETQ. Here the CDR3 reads CASSWGGQNYGYTF.

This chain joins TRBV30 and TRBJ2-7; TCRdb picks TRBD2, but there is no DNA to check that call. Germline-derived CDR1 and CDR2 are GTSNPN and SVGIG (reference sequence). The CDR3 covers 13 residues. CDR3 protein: CAWSVGLGYEQYF.

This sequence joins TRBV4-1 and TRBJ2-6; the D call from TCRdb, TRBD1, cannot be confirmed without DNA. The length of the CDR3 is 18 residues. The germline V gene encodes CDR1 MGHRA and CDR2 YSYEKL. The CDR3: CASSPGPRGVSGANVLTF.

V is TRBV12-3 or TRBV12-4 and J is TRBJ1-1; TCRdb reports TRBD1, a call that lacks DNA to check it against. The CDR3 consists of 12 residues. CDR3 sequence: CASSLNRYEAFF.

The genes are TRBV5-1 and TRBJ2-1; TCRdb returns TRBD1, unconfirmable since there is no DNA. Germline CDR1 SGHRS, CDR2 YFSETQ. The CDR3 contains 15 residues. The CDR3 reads CASSYGTGSRNEQFF.

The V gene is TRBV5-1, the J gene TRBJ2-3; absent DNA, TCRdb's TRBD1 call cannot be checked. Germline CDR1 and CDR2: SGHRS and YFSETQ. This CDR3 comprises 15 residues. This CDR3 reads CASRPDPGATDTQYF.

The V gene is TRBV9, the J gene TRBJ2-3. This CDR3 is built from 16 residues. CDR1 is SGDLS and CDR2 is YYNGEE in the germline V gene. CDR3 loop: CASSVSSEMRTDTQYF.